Shown below are 10 T cell receptor beta chains from a single sample sequenced in a study of T cell responses to AZD1222 COVID-19 vaccine. Clones were read by immunoSEQ multiplex PCR, and TCRdb kept only the in-frame ones, dropping some. Found here are tens of thousands of clones, around 90% of them singletons; the top ten hold about 14%. Sample: peripheral blood, taken 28 days after the second AZD1222 dose. These receptors originate from an adult who received the AZD1222 COVID-19 vaccine.

This chain uses TRBV6-5 with TRBJ1-4; D possibly corresponds to TRBD1 (6 bases). Germline V gives CDR1 MNHEY, CDR2 SVGAGI. Deletions cut 7 bases from V and 8 bases from J, with 17 bases between. This CDR3 spans 14 amino acids. DNA for the CDR3: TGTGCCAGCAACCCTACAGGGCTGGCGGAAAAACTGTTTTTT. The encoded protein is CASNPTGLAEKLFF.

The chain employs TRBV4-1 and TRBJ2-1, with TRBD2 matching 10 bases. J gave up 0 bases and V 7 bases, and 3 bases lay outside the gene matches. The CDR3 length is 15 residues. Germline V gives CDR1 MGHRA, CDR2 YSYEKL. The CDR3 reads CASTSSGSSYNEQFF. For the CDR3, the DNA is TGCGCCAGCACCTCTAGCGGGAGCTCCTACAATGAGCAGTTCTTC.

V and J are TRBV2 and TRBJ2-3, with TRBD2 identical over 16 bases. V lost 5 bases and J lost 3; bases outside the gene matches: 14. CDR1 is SNHLY, CDR2 FYNNEI, per germline. The CDR3 length is 20 residues. For the CDR3, the DNA is TGTGCCAGCAGTCTCAGCAACACCGGGACTAGCGGGAGGGGGACAGATACGCAGTATTTT. Amino acid sequence: CASSLSNTGTSGRGTDTQYF.

J is TRBJ2-1 and V is TRBV19; unclear D gene. From germline, CDR1 is LNHDA and CDR2 SQIVND (reference sequence). This CDR3 has 14 amino acids. V lost 3 bases and J lost 0, with 6 bases in between. The CDR3 loop is CASSIGSSYNEQFF. The CDR3, as DNA: TGTGCCAGTAGTATCGGAAGCTCCTACAATGAGCAGTTCTTC.

V is TRBV6-5 and J is TRBJ1-5, with 7 bases lining up with TRBD1. This CDR3 has 14 amino acids. Trimming removed 6 bases from V and 6 bases from J; junction bases left unmatched: 8. CDR1 is MNHEY, CDR2 SVGAGI, per germline. The CDR3 coding sequence is TGTGCCAGCAGCCCCAGACAGGGCCGTCAGCCCCAGCATTTT. Translating it yields CASSPRQGRQPQHF.

This chain links TRBV13 with TRBJ2-3, with TRBD1 matching 7 bases. The CDR3 has 15 residues. The V and J ends lost 5 bases and 2 bases, in that order; junction bases with no gene match: 7. Germline assignment: CDR1 PRHDT and CDR2 FYEKMQ (reference sequence). The CDR3 DNA reads TGTGCCAGCAGCCGTTGGGACAGCTACACAGATACGCAGTATTTT. This encodes CASSRWDSYTDTQYF.

The chain couples TRBV5-4 to TRBJ2-7; 15 bases match TRBD2. This CDR3 spans 16 amino acids. J gave up 5 bases and V 4 bases, and 7 bases lay outside the gene matches. Germline assignment: CDR1 SGHNT and CDR2 YYREEE (reference sequence). The CDR3 nucleotides read TGTGCCAGCAGCAACGGACTAGCGGGAGGGAGCCACGAGCAGTACTTC. Translating gives CASSNGLAGGSHEQYF.

This chain connects TRBV4-2 to TRBJ1-1; maybe TRBD1 (6 bases). Trimming shortened V by 1 base and J by 0 bases, and 12 bases separated the two germline ends. The germline gives CDR1 LGHNA, CDR2 YNFKEQ. The CDR3 spans 16 residues. CDR3 residues: CASSQVGTSMNTEAFF. The CDR3 bases are TGTGCCAGCAGCCAAGTAGGGACAAGTATGAACACTGAAGCTTTCTTT.

The genes are TRBV9 and TRBJ2-7; D is unclear. V was pared by 4 bases and J by 3 bases, with 17 bases between. Germline V CDR1 and CDR2: SGDLS, YYNGEE. The CDR3 is 15 residues long. The CDR3 loop reads CASSPEPGGNYEQYF. The CDR3 nucleotides read TGTGCCAGCAGCCCCGAGCCAGGCGGTAACTACGAGCAGTACTTC.

CDR3 nucleotides: TGTGCCAGCAGTCCGGGACAGGGACTTGAAGCTTTCTTT. It codes for CASSPGQGLEAFF. The chain employs TRBV11-1 and TRBJ1-1, with 9 bases matching TRBD1. V trimming: 6 bases; J trimming: 7 bases; junction bases outside the gene matches: 6. Germline V CDR1 and CDR2: SGHAT, FQDESV (reference sequence). The length of the CDR3 is 13 residues.